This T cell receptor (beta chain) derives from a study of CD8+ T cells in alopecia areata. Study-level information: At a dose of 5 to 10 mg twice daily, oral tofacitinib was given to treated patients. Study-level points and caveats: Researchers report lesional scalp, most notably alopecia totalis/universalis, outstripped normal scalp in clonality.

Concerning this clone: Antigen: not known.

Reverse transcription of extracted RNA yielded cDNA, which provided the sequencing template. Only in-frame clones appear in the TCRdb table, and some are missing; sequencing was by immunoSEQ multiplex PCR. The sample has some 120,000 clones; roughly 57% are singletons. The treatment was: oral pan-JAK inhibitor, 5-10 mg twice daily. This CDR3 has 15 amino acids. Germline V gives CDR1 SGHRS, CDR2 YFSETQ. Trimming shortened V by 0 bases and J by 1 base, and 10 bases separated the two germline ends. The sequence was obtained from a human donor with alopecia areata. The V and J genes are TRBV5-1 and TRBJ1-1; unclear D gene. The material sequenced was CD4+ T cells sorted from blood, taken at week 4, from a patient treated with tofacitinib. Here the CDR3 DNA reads TGCGCCAGCAGCTTGGAAGGCAGGCGGAACACTGAAGCTTTCTTT. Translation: CASSLEGRRNTEAFF.